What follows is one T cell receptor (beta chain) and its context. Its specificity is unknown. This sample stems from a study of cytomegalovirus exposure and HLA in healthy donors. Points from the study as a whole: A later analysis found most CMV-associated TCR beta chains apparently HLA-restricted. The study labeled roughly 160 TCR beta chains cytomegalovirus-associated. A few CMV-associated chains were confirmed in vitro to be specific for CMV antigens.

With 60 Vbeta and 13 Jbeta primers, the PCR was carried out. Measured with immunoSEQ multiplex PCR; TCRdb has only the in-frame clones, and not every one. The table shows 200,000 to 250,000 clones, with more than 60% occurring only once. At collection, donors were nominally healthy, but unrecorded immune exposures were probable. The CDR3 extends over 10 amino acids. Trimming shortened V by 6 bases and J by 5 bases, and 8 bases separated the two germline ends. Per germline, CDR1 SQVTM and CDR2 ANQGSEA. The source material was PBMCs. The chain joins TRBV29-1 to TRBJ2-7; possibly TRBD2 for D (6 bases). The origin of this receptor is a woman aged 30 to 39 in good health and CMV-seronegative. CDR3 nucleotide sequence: TGCAGCGTCGGGGGTAACGAGCAGTACTTC. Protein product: CSVGGNEQYF.